What follows are 31 T cell receptor beta chains derived from one specimen sequenced in a study of blood T cell repertoires in COVID-19. The data were produced by immunoSEQ multiplex PCR, yet TCRdb's version contains in-frame clones alone and is incomplete. The sample includes around 160,000 clones, 90% of them seen just once. The sequencing sample was made of peripheral blood. All receptors come from a man in his sixties with active or convalescent COVID-19.

V is TRBV7-9 and J is TRBJ2-5, with 7 bases fitting TRBD2. The CDR3 extends over 15 amino acids. V lost 0 bases, J lost 4 bases, and 5 bases stayed unmatched. Germline V gene sequence: CDR1 SEHNR, CDR2 FQNEAQ (reference sequence). The CDR3, as DNA: TGTGCCAGCAGCTTAGCGTTGGCTAGCGGAGAGACCCAGTACTTC. It specifies CASSLALASGETQYF.

This chain joins TRBV19 and TRBJ1-1, with D uncertain. Germline CDR1 and CDR2: LNHDA and SQIVND (reference sequence). The CDR3 runs to 13 residues. V gave up 3 bases and J gave up 6 bases, with 11 bases separating them. This CDR3 is CASSISLNPEAFF. CDR3 nucleotides: TGTGCCAGTAGTATCAGTTTGAATCCTGAAGCTTTCTTT.

The CDR3 here is CASSSSGLAGETNTGELFF. CDR3 in DNA: TGCGCCAGCAGTTCCTCGGGACTAGCGGGGGAAACGAACACCGGGGAGCTGTTTTTT. The chain employs TRBV10-2 and TRBJ2-2; TRBD2 agrees at 14 bases. Germline loops: CDR1 WSHSY, CDR2 SAAADI. The CDR3 sequence is 19 residues long. After removal of 5 bases from V and 0 bases from J, the junction contained 8 bases not matched to a gene.

V is TRBV15 and J is TRBJ2-7; TRBD1 aligns across 7 bases. J gave up 7 bases and V 7 bases, and 10 bases lay outside the gene matches. Germline V gene sequence: CDR1 LNHNV, CDR2 YYDKDF (reference sequence). The CDR3 covers 13 residues. This chain's CDR3 is CATKQGPGEEQYF. DNA of the CDR3: TGTGCCACCAAACAGGGGCCCGGGGAAGAGCAGTACTTC.

The rearrangement joins TRBV19 to TRBJ2-2; 7 bases agree with TRBD2. The CDR3 runs 15 residues. CDR1 and CDR2 from the germline V gene are LNHDA and SQIVND (reference sequence). Losses at the gene ends were 6 bases for V and 2 bases for J; bases not matched to a gene: 6. The DNA for the CDR3 is TGTGCCAGTAGACCCGGGACTACTAACACCGGGGAGCTGTTTTTT. Amino acids: CASRPGTTNTGELFF.

CDR3 residues: CASSPGELSHGETQYF. The CDR3 coding sequence is TGTGCCAGCAGCCCAGGGGAACTCTCGCACGGAGAGACCCAGTACTTC. The chain uses TRBV5-4 and TRBJ2-5, with D possibly matching TRBD1 (6 bases). CDR3 length: 16 amino acids. Germline CDR1 reads SGHNT; CDR2 reads YYREEE (reference sequence). V was pared by 4 bases and J by 4 bases, with 20 bases between.

The chain couples TRBV10-3 to TRBJ1-2; D call uncertain. CDR3 length: 13 amino acids. With 2 bases removed from V and 3 bases from J, the gap between germline ends came to 7 bases. CDR1 and CDR2 from the germline V gene are ENHRY and SYGVKD. The CDR3 DNA follows: TGTGCCATCAGTGAGAACAGCCACTATGGCTACACCTTC. Residues: CAISENSHYGYTF.

The rearrangement joins TRBV7-9 to TRBJ1-1; the D is unclear. Germline loops: CDR1 SEHNR, CDR2 FQNEAQ (reference sequence). Trimming stripped 0 bases from V and 7 bases from J, with 9 bases between. CDR3 length equals 13 residues. The CDR3 protein is CASSLAYVGEAFF. The CDR3 DNA is TGTGCCAGCAGCTTAGCGTACGTCGGTGAAGCTTTCTTT.

This chain uses TRBV6-5 with TRBJ1-1, with a tentative D call TRBD1 (5 bases). The CDR3 loop spans 12 amino acids. The germline V and J ends were trimmed by 10 bases and 0 bases, with 9 bases remaining between them. Germline V gives CDR1 MNHEY, CDR2 SVGAGI. CDR3 loop: CATLRVNTEAFF. The CDR3 nucleotides are TGTGCCACTCTCAGGGTGAACACTGAAGCTTTCTTT.

V usage is TRBV5-1 and J usage is TRBJ2-4, with D tentatively TRBD2 (6 bases). Germline-derived CDR1 and CDR2 are SGHRS and YFSETQ. CDR3 length: 15 residues. The V end lost 6 bases, the J end lost 0 bases, and 13 bases lay between the germline ends. The CDR3 here is CASNLAEGAKNIQYF. DNA for the CDR3: TGCGCCAGCAATTTAGCGGAGGGAGCCAAAAACATTCAGTACTTC.

The chain combines TRBV7-9 with TRBJ2-5, with TRBD2 matching 7 bases. The CDR3 consists of 14 residues. Germline V gene data show CDR1 as SEHNR and CDR2 as FQNEAQ (reference sequence). The J segment lost 5 bases and the V segment lost 4 bases, leaving 7 bases of the junction unmatched. CDR3 sequence reads: CASSYGLVRETQYF. For the CDR3, the DNA is TGTGCCAGCAGCTACGGACTAGTAAGGGAGACCCAGTACTTC.

CDR3 region: CASRTTGLAFF. The CDR3 bases are TGTGCCAGCAGAACAACAGGTTTGGCTTTCTTT. V is TRBV6-5 and J is TRBJ1-1; weak D call: TRBD1 (5 bases). Trimming left V 6 bases short and J 11 bases short, with 13 bases between. CDR3 length: 11 residues. The germline gives CDR1 MNHEY, CDR2 SVGAGI.

The rearrangement links TRBV18 to TRBJ1-2, with 10 nucleotides matching TRBD1. Per the germline V gene, CDR1 is KGHSH and CDR2 is LQKENI. The J segment lost 8 bases and the V segment lost 4 bases, leaving 13 bases of the junction unmatched. This CDR3 is built from 16 residues. Here the CDR3 DNA reads TGTGCCAGCTCACGAGGTCCCGGGACAGGGGATGGCGGCTACACCTTC. Translating gives CASSRGPGTGDGGYTF.

The chain employs TRBV7-2 and TRBJ1-3; TRBD1 might be the D (5 bases). Per the germline V gene, CDR1 is SGHTA and CDR2 is FQGNSA. This CDR3 has 16 residues. V was clipped by 6 bases and J by 3 bases, with 18 bases between them. The CDR3 DNA is TGTGCCAGCAGTGGAACGACAGATAGAATTGGAAACACCATATATTTT. Protein: CASSGTTDRIGNTIYF.

This clone was observed a single time. This chain joins TRBV11-2 and TRBJ2-1; TRBD2 matches 11 bases. After removal of 5 bases from V and 2 bases from J, the junction contained 11 bases not matched to a gene. Germline V CDR1 and CDR2: SGHAT, FQNNGV. This CDR3 region has 18 residues. The chain's CDR3 is CASSTGLAVRVAYNEQFF. In DNA, the CDR3 is TGTGCCAGCAGCACGGGACTAGCGGTCCGGGTCGCCTACAATGAGCAGTTCTTC. Supplemented by reference TRBV11-2 and TRBJ2-1, the full variable domain reads EAGVAQSPRYKIIEKRQSVAFWCNPISGHATLYWYQQILGQGPKLLIQFQNNGVVDDSQLPKDRFSAERLKGVDSTLKIQPAKLEDSAVYLCASSTGLAVRVAYNEQFFGPGTRLTVL.

The rearrangement joins TRBV27 to TRBJ2-4; 16 bases agree with TRBD2. This CDR3 region has 18 residues. Germline V CDR1 and CDR2: MNHEY, SMNVEV (reference sequence). The V gene end was trimmed by 3 bases and the J gene end by 6 bases; junction bases not matched to a gene: 8. The CDR3 sequence: CASSLTGLAGGLGNIQYF. The CDR3 nucleotides are TGTGCCAGCAGTTTGACGGGACTAGCGGGAGGGCTGGGAAACATTCAGTACTTC.

This sequence joins TRBV9 and TRBJ2-1; the match to TRBD2 covers 12 bases. With 1 base clipped from V and 10 bases from J, the junction kept 3 bases outside the gene matches. The length of the CDR3 is 14 residues. The V gene's germline CDR1 is SGDLS and CDR2 YYNGEE. The CDR3 loop reads CASSVTSGGREQFF. The CDR3 DNA reads as TGTGCCAGCAGCGTAACTAGCGGGGGGCGGGAGCAGTTCTTC.

The rearrangement joins TRBV4-1 to TRBJ2-7, with 8 bases that match TRBD2. Germline V gene lookup returns CDR1 MGHRA and CDR2 YSYEKL. This CDR3 region has 15 residues. The J segment lost 6 bases and the V segment lost 3 bases, leaving 10 bases of the junction unmatched. CDR3 in amino acids: CASSHPPAGEVEQYF. CDR3 DNA sequence: TGCGCCAGCAGCCACCCGCCAGCGGGAGAGGTCGAGCAGTACTTC.

The gene calls are TRBV10-3 and TRBJ1-2, with 11 bases identical to TRBD1. The CDR3 totals 14 residues. The V segment lost 5 bases and the J segment 4 bases; nucleotides outside the gene matches: 3. Germline values: CDR1 ENHRY, CDR2 SYGVKD. In nucleotides, the CDR3 is TGTGCCATCAGTCGGGACAGGGGGTCCTATGGCTACACCTTC. Its translation: CAISRDRGSYGYTF.

The rearrangement uses TRBV21-1 and TRBJ1-2; TRBD1 is the table's D call, not checked against the DNA. TRBV21-1 is tagged as a pseudogene. The CDR3 totals 15 residues. The CDR3 DNA reads TGTGCCAGCAGCCCTACCGGACAGGGAGGGTATGGCTACACCTTC. Protein: CASSPTGQGGYGYTF.

The chain is built from TRBV19 and TRBJ1-1; tentative D call: TRBD1 (6 bases). Germline V gives CDR1 LNHDA, CDR2 SQIVND (reference sequence). CDR3 length equals 12 residues. V lost 5 bases, J lost 11 bases, and 15 bases lay in between. The CDR3 DNA is TGTGCCAGTAGTTTCAAGGGGACAAGCGCTTTCTTT. This encodes CASSFKGTSAFF.

This rearrangement joins TRBV19 to TRBJ1-2, with D possibly being TRBD1 (5 bases). Germline V lookup: CDR1 LNHDA, CDR2 SQIVND (reference sequence). The CDR3 is 15 amino acids. V lost 7 bases to trimming and J lost 3 bases, with 18 bases between them. CDR3: CASNGQGGSDYGYTF. The CDR3 DNA reads as TGTGCCAGTAATGGGCAGGGAGGGTCCGACTATGGCTACACCTTC.

This clone was seen once. The chain is built from TRBV5-4 and TRBJ2-3, with TRBD2 matching 10 bases. CDR3 length: 16 amino acids. V lost 4 bases to trimming and J lost 6 bases; unmatched junction nucleotides: 11. Germline CDR1 is SGHNT and CDR2 is YYREEE (reference sequence). The CDR3 DNA reads TGTGCCAGCAGCACCGGGACTAGCGCAGCTCGGGATACGCAGTATTTT. Residues: CASSTGTSAARDTQYF.

This chain joins TRBV5-4 and TRBJ1-2; 9 bases are a match to TRBD1. The V gene's germline CDR1 is SGHNT and CDR2 YYREEE (reference sequence). The CDR3 consists of 14 residues. After removal of 4 bases from V and 5 bases from J, the junction contained 6 bases not matched to a gene. CDR3 loop: CASSLRDREYGYTF. The CDR3 bases are TGTGCCAGCAGCCTACGGGACAGGGAATATGGCTACACCTTC. The full variable domain, rest sourced from reference TRBV5-4 and TRBJ1-2, is ETGVTQSPTHLIKTRGQQVTLRCSSQSGHNTVSWYQQALGQGPQFIFQYYREEENGRGNFPPRFSGLQFPNYSSELNVNALELDDSALYLCASSLRDREYGYTFGSGTRLTVV.

This chain links TRBV5-1 with TRBJ1-3, with D maybe TRBD1 (5 bases). Germline values: CDR1 SGHRS, CDR2 YFSETQ. The CDR3 runs 16 residues. V was shortened by 0 bases and J by 0 bases, with 10 bases between the two germline ends. This CDR3 is CASSLEGPSSGNTIYF. The CDR3 DNA follows: TGCGCCAGCAGCTTGGAGGGGCCGAGCTCTGGAAACACCATATATTTT.

A single count supports this clone. The junction departs from germline at one end; a sequencing error may be responsible. Here the CDR3 reads CASSVGRRTSRDTQYF. The CDR3 region has the DNA TGTGCCAGCAGCGTGGGGCGGCGGACTAGCAGAGATACGCAGTATTTT. This sequence joins TRBV9 and TRBJ2-3; 8 bases are a match to TRBD2. The CDR3 is 16 amino acids. The germline V gene encodes CDR1 SGDLS and CDR2 YYNGEE.

The genes are TRBV7-9 and TRBJ1-2; 7 nucleotides align to TRBD1. V was clipped by 6 bases and J by 3 bases; unmatched bases: 4. Germline V gene lookup returns CDR1 SEHNR and CDR2 FQNEAQ (reference sequence). The length of the CDR3 is 13 residues. CDR3 in amino acids: CASSKTGHYGYTF. CDR3 nucleotide sequence: TGTGCCAGCAGTAAGACAGGGCACTATGGCTACACCTTC. Filled out from reference TRBV7-9 and TRBJ1-2, the complete variable domain reads DTGVSQNPRHKITKRGQNVTFRCDPISEHNRLYWYRQTLGQGPEFLTYFQNEAQLEKSRLLSDRFSAERPKGSFSTLEIQRTEQGDSAMYLCASSKTGHYGYTFGSGTRLTVV.

The V call is TRBV10-3, the J call TRBJ1-1; the match to TRBD1 covers 11 bases. CDR3 length: 16 residues. CDR1 is ENHRY and CDR2 is SYGVKD in the germline V gene. The V gene end was trimmed by 3 bases and the J gene end by 0 bases; junction bases not matched to a gene: 3. CDR3 protein: CAISDRDRGMNTEAFF. The CDR3 DNA follows: TGTGCCATCAGTGACCGGGACAGGGGGATGAACACTGAAGCTTTCTTT.

V gene TRBV6-6 combines with J gene TRBJ2-2; D might be TRBD2 (5 bases). CDR3 length equals 16 residues. CDR1 and CDR2 from the germline V gene are MNHNY and SVGAGI (reference sequence). Trimming cost V 4 bases and J 4 bases, with 16 bases left between them. CDR3 coding DNA: TGTGCCAGCAGTTCGGGATCGGCCTTGGGCACCGGGGAGCTGTTTTTT. Residues: CASSSGSALGTGELFF.

V is TRBV7-2 and J is TRBJ1-5; no reliable D call. This CDR3 region has 13 residues. Looked up from germline, CDR1 is SGHTA and CDR2 is FQGNSA. V was trimmed by 7 bases and J by 6 bases, leaving 13 bases between them. The CDR3 here is CASTDTGFQPQHF. CDR3 DNA sequence: TGTGCCAGCACTGACACGGGGTTTCAGCCCCAGCATTTT. The variable domain in full, completed from reference TRBV7-2 and TRBJ1-5, reads GAGVSQSPSNKVTEKGKDVELRCDPISGHTALYWYRQSLGQGLEFLIYFQGNSAPDKSGLPSDRFSAERTGGSVSTLTIQRTQQEDSAVYLCASTDTGFQPQHFGDGTRLSIL.

This clone was observed a handful of times. The chain is built from TRBV10-2 and TRBJ2-2, with 11 bases lining up with TRBD2. The CDR3 is 15 amino acids. Germline V gene lookup returns CDR1 WSHSY and CDR2 SAAADI. Unmatched junction bases numbered 6, after V lost 6 bases and J lost 6 bases. The CDR3 protein is CASSSSGRWPGELFF. CDR3 bases: TGCGCCAGCAGCTCTAGCGGGAGGTGGCCCGGGGAGCTGTTTTTT.